The rows below give T cell receptor beta chains drawn from one sample of a study of blood T cell repertoires in COVID-19. The method was immunoSEQ multiplex PCR; TCRdb's version includes in-frame clones alone and lacks a portion of them. The sample holds 55,000 to 70,000 clones, around 87% seen once. Sequencing was performed on peripheral blood. These receptors all come from a woman aged 18-35 years with acute or convalescent COVID-19. The CDR3 runs from the conserved cysteine through the conserved F or W. A D gene is named only where the DNA matches it firmly.

d_call j_call v_call cdr3_length cdr3_aa cdr3_nt
NA TRBJ1-1 TRBV2 13 CASSEEGWTEAFF TGTGCCAGCAGTGAGGAGGGATGGACTGAAGCTTTCTTT
TRBD1 TRBJ1-4 TRBV7-2 15 CASSKLGGGNEKLFF TGTGCCAGCAGCAAACTAGGGGGCGGAAATGAAAAACTGTTTTTT
NA TRBJ1-3 TRBV28 15 CASSLSRGSGNTIYF TGTGCCAGCAGTTTAAGCCGGGGCTCTGGAAACACCATATATTTT
NA TRBJ2-2 TRBV5-8 13 CASSRTVTGELFF TGTGCCAGCAGCCGTACAGTCACCGGGGAGCTGTTTTTT
TRBD2 TRBJ2-3 TRBV19 16 CASSIAKGVSGGTQYF TGTGCCAGTAGTATAGCAAAGGGGGTAAGCGGGGGAACGCAGTATTTT
NA TRBJ1-2 TRBV6-5 15 CASSTTGPPNYGYTF TGTGCCAGCAGCACGACAGGACCTCCTAACTATGGCTACACCTTC
NA TRBJ2-1 TRBV7-6 15 CASSLATGTGSGQFF TGTGCCAGCAGCTTAGCCACTGGAACAGGCTCGGGGCAGTTCTTC
NA TRBJ1-4 TRBV11-2 15 CASSDQPGINEKLFF TGTGCCAGCTCCGATCAACCAGGGATTAATGAAAAACTGTTTTTT
TRBD2 TRBJ2-1 TRBV5-4 16 CASSVSLAGGSDEQFF TGTGCCAGCAGCGTATCTTTAGCGGGAGGGAGCGATGAGCAGTTCTTC
NA TRBJ1-3 TRBV3-1/TRBV3-2 15 CASSQDPGSGNTIYF TGTGCCAGCAGCCAAGATCCGGGCTCTGGAAACACCATATATTTT
NA TRBJ2-2 TRBV18 16 CASSPRQQGGGGELFF TGTGCCAGCTCACCGAGGCAACAGGGTGGAGGCGGGGAGCTGTTTTTT